The T cell receptor beta chain described here comes from a study of OX40 agonist ivuxolimab in advanced cancers. The overall study: Patients took ivuxolimab, an agonistic anti-OX40 (CD134) antibody. Hepatocellular carcinoma, melanoma, renal cell or head and neck cancer was diagnosed in the dose-escalation patients.

The sampling schedule covered blood at baseline, cycle 4 day 1, and cycle 7 day 1. TCRdb keeps only in-frame clones here, not all; method: immunoSEQ multiplex PCR. The table has roughly 100,000 clones, 80% to 90% seen once. The CDR3 covers 13 residues. From germline, CDR1 is MNHNY and CDR2 SVGAGI (reference sequence). V lost 4 bases and J lost 2, with 8 bases in between. This receptor was taken from an adult with an advanced solid tumor such as melanoma, head and neck, liver or kidney cancer. This chain links TRBV6-6 with TRBJ1-2; D perhaps matches TRBD1 (6 bases). Sample: CD4+ or CD8+ T cells sorted from blood, taken in a trial of the OX40 agonist ivuxolimab. In DNA, the CDR3 is TGTGCCAGCAGTTTAGGACAGAACTATGGCTACACCTTC. The encoded protein is CASSLGQNYGYTF.